This T cell receptor beta chain was identified during a study of T cells in Graves' hyperthyroidism and ophthalmopathy. The V gene's germline CDR1 is MDHEN and CDR2 SYDVKM. CDR3 length equals 15 residues. V lost 2 bases and J 3 bases, leaving 13 bases between the germline ends. RNA transcripts gave rise to amplified TCR beta CDR3 regions. With the HTBI primer set, the TCR CDR3 went through a first round of RT-PCR. TCRdb called the multiplex PCR reads again in MiXCR, with one record for every CDR3 protein. The data show 560,000 or so distinct CDR3 sequences, 15% to 20% seen once. Exclusions: uncontrolled infection, other autoimmune disease, pregnancy, lactation. Study-level points and caveats: Most thyroid clonotypes with frequency above 0.001 were detected in blood. The model predicted ophthalmopathy a median roughly six months before onset.

This clonotype was detected only a few times. What it binds is not known. The sequenced sample consisted of blood. This clonotype was obtained from a man in his forties or fifties with Graves' ophthalmopathy. The chain joins TRBV28 to TRBJ2-5, with a tentative D call TRBD2 (5 bases). This chain's CDR3 is CASSLNRRFEETQYF. CDR3 in DNA: TGTGCCAGCAGTTTAAACCGGAGGTTTGAAGAGACCCAGTACTTC.